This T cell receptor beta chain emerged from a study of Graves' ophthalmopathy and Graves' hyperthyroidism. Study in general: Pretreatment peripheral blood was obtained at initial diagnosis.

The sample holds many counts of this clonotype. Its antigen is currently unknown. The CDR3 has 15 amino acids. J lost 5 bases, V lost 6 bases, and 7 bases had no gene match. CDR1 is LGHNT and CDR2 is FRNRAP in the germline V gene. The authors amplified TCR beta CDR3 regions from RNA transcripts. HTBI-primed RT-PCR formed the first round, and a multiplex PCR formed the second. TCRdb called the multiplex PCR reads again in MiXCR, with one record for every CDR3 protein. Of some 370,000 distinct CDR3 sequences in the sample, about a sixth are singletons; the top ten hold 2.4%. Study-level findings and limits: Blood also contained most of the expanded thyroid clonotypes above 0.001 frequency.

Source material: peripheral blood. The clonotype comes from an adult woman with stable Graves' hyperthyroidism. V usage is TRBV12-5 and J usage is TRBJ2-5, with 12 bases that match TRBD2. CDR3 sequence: CASGASGRVTETQYF. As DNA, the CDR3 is TGTGCTAGTGGAGCTAGCGGGAGGGTCACGGAGACCCAGTACTTC.